Reported below is one TCR beta chain. Antigen: not known. This CDR3 contains 15 residues. Germline V lookup: CDR1 SGHTA, CDR2 FQGNSA. Between the trimmed V and J ends, which lost 3 bases and 0 bases, there was a span of 8 bases. Both 60 Vbeta primers and 13 Jbeta primers went into the PCR. The method was immunoSEQ multiplex PCR; TCRdb's version includes in-frame clones alone and lacks a portion of them. The sample holds some 150,000 clones, about 74% seen once. This specimen comes from a study of cytomegalovirus exposure and HLA in healthy donors. On the study more broadly: One earlier analysis, a look at around 180 million T cells, found some 110 million unique TCR beta sequences. General study results and limits: In an earlier analysis, in around 590 donors, most V segments appeared productive either ~87% or ~30% of the time. Cytomegalovirus-associated status was assigned to around 160 TCR beta chains.

The sample comprised PBMCs. The receptor's source is a man between 18 and 35 years old in good health and CMV-seropositive. The genes are TRBV7-2 and TRBJ2-2; D is unresolved. CDR3 region: CASSLNAPNTGELFF. The DNA for the CDR3 is TGTGCCAGCAGCTTGAATGCGCCGAACACCGGGGAGCTGTTTTTT. The variable domain in full, completed from reference TRBV7-2 and TRBJ2-2, reads GAGVSQSPSNKVTEKGKDVELRCDPISGHTALYWYRQSLGQGLEFLIYFQGNSAPDKSGLPSDRFSAERTGGSVSTLTIQRTQQEDSAVYLCASSLNAPNTGELFFGEGSRLTVL.